The rows below give T cell receptor beta chains drawn from one sample of a study of blood T cell repertoires in COVID-19. Measured with immunoSEQ multiplex PCR; TCRdb has only the in-frame clones, and not every one. The sample contains roughly 50,000 clones, 75% to 95% of which appear only once. The sequenced sample consisted of peripheral blood. The source is a man aged 50 to 59 with active COVID-19. CDR3s include the opening cysteine and the closing phenylalanine or tryptophan. D genes are given only for firm matches. Some rows mark clone size as missing; the rest say once, few, many or name a class of expanded clone.

v_call	d_call	j_call	clone_size	cdr3_aa	cdr3_nt
TRBV27	NA	TRBJ2-3	NA	CASSHVTGYGTDTQYF	TGTGCCAGCAGCCACGTCACAGGGTACGGGACAGATACGCAGTATTTT
TRBV12-3/TRBV12-4	NA	TRBJ2-2	NA	CASSIRDTGELFF	TGTGCCAGCAGCATCAGGGACACCGGGGAGCTGTTTTTT
TRBV3-1/TRBV3-2	TRBD2	TRBJ2-1	NA	CATRLTSGSKDEQFF	TGTGCCACACGTCTTACTAGCGGGAGTAAGGATGAGCAGTTCTTC
TRBV5-1	NA	TRBJ2-7	NA	CASSLVSGSQFPEQYF	TGCGCCAGCAGCTTGGTGTCAGGCAGTCAGTTCCCCGAGCAGTACTTC
TRBV7-8	NA	TRBJ1-2	NA	CASSTAGGDGYTF	TGTGCCAGCAGCACCGCGGGGGGGGATGGCTACACCTTC
TRBV7-8	TRBD2	TRBJ2-4	NA	CASSSSGGVAKNIQYF	TGTGCCAGCAGCTCTTCTGGGGGGGTAGCCAAAAACATTCAGTACTTC
TRBV2	TRBD2	TRBJ2-2	NA	CASTWASGANTGELFF	TGTGCCAGCACTTGGGCTAGCGGGGCTAACACCGGGGAGCTGTTTTTT
TRBV28	TRBD1	TRBJ2-2	NA	CASRAGTGPHGELFF	TGTGCCAGCAGAGCCGGGACAGGGCCTCACGGGGAGCTGTTTTTT
TRBV29-1	TRBD1	TRBJ2-7	NA	CSVKGIRDRGSYEQYF	TGCAGCGTTAAGGGAATCCGGGACAGGGGCTCCTACGAGCAGTACTTC
TRBV6-2/TRBV6-3	TRBD2	TRBJ2-7	NA	CASSGSGRNEQYF	TGTGCCAGCAGTGGGAGCGGGAGGAACGAGCAGTACTTC
TRBV4-2	NA	TRBJ2-5	NA	CASSTRTAQETQYF	TGTGCCAGCAGCACCCGGACAGCTCAAGAGACCCAGTACTTC
TRBV4-2	NA	TRBJ2-2	NA	CASSQDWQTNTGELFF	TGTGCCAGCAGCCAAGATTGGCAGACTAACACCGGGGAGCTGTTTTTT
TRBV4-1	TRBD1	TRBJ1-1	NA	CASSQEGYPGQGNTEAFF	TGCGCCAGCAGCCAAGAGGGTTATCCGGGACAGGGGAACACTGAAGCTTTCTTT
TRBV27	NA	TRBJ1-2	NA	CASGQNYGYTF	TGTGCCAGCGGCCAGAACTATGGCTACACCTTC
TRBV18	TRBD1	TRBJ2-7	NA	CASSPRGTGSFEQYF	TGTGCCAGCTCACCAAGGGGGACAGGGTCCTTCGAGCAGTACTTC
TRBV25-1	NA	TRBJ1-4	NA	CASSSGFATNEKLFF	TGTGCCAGCAGTTCCGGTTTTGCAACTAATGAAAAACTGTTTTTT
TRBV2	TRBD1	TRBJ2-7	few	CASSVPTGAYEQYF	TGTGCCAGCAGTGTCCCGACAGGGGCCTACGAGCAGTACTTC
TRBV28	NA	TRBJ2-7	NA	CASSLDGGRSYEQYF	TGTGCCAGCAGTTTAGACGGGGGTCGTTCCTACGAGCAGTACTTC
TRBV4-3	TRBD1	TRBJ2-1	NA	CASSQTAGGRSEQFF	TGCGCCAGCAGCCAGACGGCAGGGGGCCGAAGTGAGCAGTTCTTC
TRBV28	NA	TRBJ1-2	NA	CASKSGGADYGYTF	TGTGCCAGCAAATCTGGGGGCGCTGACTATGGCTACACCTTC
TRBV19	TRBD1	TRBJ1-5	NA	CARGTATNQPQHF	TGTGCCAGAGGGACAGCCACTAATCAGCCCCAGCATTTT
TRBV7-9	TRBD2	TRBJ2-7	NA	CASSSVKTSATYEQYF	TGTGCCAGCAGCTCAGTTAAGACTAGCGCAACCTACGAGCAGTACTTC
TRBV3-1/TRBV3-2	TRBD1	TRBJ2-7	NA	CASSQTGGLSEQYF	TGTGCCAGCAGCCAGACAGGGGGTCTGAGCGAGCAGTACTTC
TRBV28	TRBD1	TRBJ2-7	NA	CASSFYYRGQGGFEQYF	TGTGCCAGCAGTTTTTATTATCGGGGACAGGGCGGCTTCGAGCAGTACTTC
TRBV6-5	NA	TRBJ2-4	once	CASSYLRGGRNIQYF	TGTGCCAGCAGTTACTTGAGGGGGGGCAGAAACATTCAGTACTTC
TRBV3-1/TRBV3-2	TRBD2	TRBJ2-7	NA	CASSPILAGGHETYEQYF	TGTGCCAGCAGCCCAATCCTAGCGGGGGGCCACGAGACCTACGAGCAGTACTTC
TRBV2	TRBD2	TRBJ2-5	NA	CASRRASGRETQYF	TGTGCCAGCCGGCGGGCTAGCGGGAGAGAGACCCAGTACTTC
TRBV6-5	TRBD1	TRBJ1-4	NA	CASREGQSGKEKLFF	TGTGCCAGCAGGGAGGGACAGTCGGGCAAAGAAAAACTGTTTTTT
TRBV7-8	TRBD2	TRBJ2-2	NA	CASSFMTSGDPGELFF	TGTGCCAGCAGCTTTATGACTAGCGGTGATCCCGGGGAGCTGTTTTTT
TRBV3-1/TRBV3-2	NA	TRBJ1-1	NA	CASSQGGNTEAFF	TGTGCCAGCAGCCAAGGGGGCAACACTGAAGCTTTCTTT
TRBV10-1	TRBD1	TRBJ1-1	NA	CASSEKRQGREAFF	TGCGCCAGCAGCGAGAAGAGACAGGGAAGAGAAGCTTTCTTT
TRBV9	NA	TRBJ1-4	NA	CASSVAGLSTNEKLFF	TGTGCCAGCAGCGTAGCGGGTCTATCAACTAATGAAAAACTGTTTTTT
TRBV6-5	TRBD2	TRBJ2-1	NA	CASSYLPSGSGYEQFF	TGTGCCAGCAGTTACCTGCCTAGCGGGAGCGGTTATGAGCAGTTCTTC
TRBV6-4	NA	TRBJ2-5	NA	CASSVMYQETQYF	TGTGCCAGCAGTGTTATGTACCAAGAGACCCAGTACTTC
TRBV19	NA	TRBJ1-1	NA	CASSIDPRVSNTEAFF	TGTGCCAGTAGTATAGATCCCAGGGTCTCGAACACTGAAGCTTTCTTT
TRBV11-2	NA	TRBJ1-3	NA	CASSLGPGSGNTIYF	TGTGCCAGCAGCTTAGGCCCGGGATCGGGAAACACCATATATTTT
TRBV12-3/TRBV12-4	NA	TRBJ1-1	once	CASSEDWTEAFF	TGTGCCAGCAGTGAGGATTGGACTGAAGCTTTCTTT
TRBV19	NA	TRBJ2-7	NA	CASSGRDTTYEQYF	TGTGCCAGTAGTGGACGGGACACTACCTACGAGCAGTACTTC
TRBV5-1	NA	TRBJ2-3	NA	CASSDTGTDTQYF	TGCGCCAGCAGCGATACGGGTACAGATACGCAGTATTTT
TRBV13	NA	TRBJ2-7	NA	CASSLWQGLSYEQYF	TGTGCCAGCAGCTTATGGCAAGGACTCTCCTACGAGCAGTACTTC
TRBV4-2	NA	TRBJ2-2	NA	CASSPGVRTGELFF	TGTGCCAGCAGCCCCGGGGTCCGAACCGGGGAGCTGTTTTTT
TRBV5-4	NA	TRBJ1-6	NA	CASSFRKGPTGSPLHF	TGTGCCAGCAGCTTTCGAAAGGGCCCCACGGGGTCACCCCTCCACTTT
TRBV27	NA	TRBJ1-3	once	CASSLGGLSGNTIYF	TGTGCCAGCAGTTTGGGGGGACTCTCTGGAAACACCATATATTTT
TRBV5-1	TRBD1	TRBJ2-7	NA	CASSPYRGFYEQYF	TGCGCCAGCAGCCCGTACAGGGGTTTTTACGAGCAGTACTTC
TRBV11-2	NA	TRBJ2-3	NA	CASSLVGAEPSTDTQYF	TGTGCCAGCAGCTTAGTAGGAGCGGAACCCAGCACAGATACGCAGTATTTT
TRBV6-2/TRBV6-3	TRBD2	TRBJ2-3	NA	CASSYLAGADTQYF	TGTGCCAGCAGTTACCTAGCGGGGGCAGATACGCAGTATTTT
TRBV6-5	TRBD1	TRBJ1-5	NA	CASRLYRDRNTPQHF	TGTGCCAGCCGTCTATACCGGGACAGAAATACGCCCCAGCATTTT
TRBV7-2	NA	TRBJ2-1	NA	CASSADRSYNEQFF	TGTGCCAGCAGCGCGGACAGATCCTACAATGAGCAGTTCTTC
TRBV11-2	NA	TRBJ2-1	NA	CASSLEVGVSEQFF	TGTGCCAGCAGCTTAGAGGTAGGGGTCAGTGAGCAGTTCTTC
TRBV6-6	TRBD1	TRBJ1-3	NA	CASSYELQGRNTIYF	TGTGCCAGCAGTTACGAGCTACAGGGGAGGAACACCATATATTTT
TRBV2	NA	TRBJ1-1	NA	CASSDRGGSGPEAFF	TGTGCCAGCAGTGACCGTGGAGGGAGTGGGCCTGAAGCTTTCTTT
TRBV10-3	NA	TRBJ2-2	NA	CAISVQLYTGELFF	TGTGCCATCAGTGTACAGCTTTACACCGGGGAGCTGTTTTTT
TRBV6-4	NA	TRBJ1-6	once	CASSELSYNSPLHF	TGTGCCAGCAGTGAACTCTCCTATAATTCACCCCTCCACTTT
TRBV12-3/TRBV12-4	NA	TRBJ2-5	NA	CASSPSETQYF	TGTGCCAGCAGCCCCTCGGAGACCCAGTACTTC
TRBV4-2	TRBD1	TRBJ2-3	once	CASSLGTGVTDTQYF	TGTGCCAGCAGCCTGGGGACAGGGGTGACAGATACGCAGTATTTT